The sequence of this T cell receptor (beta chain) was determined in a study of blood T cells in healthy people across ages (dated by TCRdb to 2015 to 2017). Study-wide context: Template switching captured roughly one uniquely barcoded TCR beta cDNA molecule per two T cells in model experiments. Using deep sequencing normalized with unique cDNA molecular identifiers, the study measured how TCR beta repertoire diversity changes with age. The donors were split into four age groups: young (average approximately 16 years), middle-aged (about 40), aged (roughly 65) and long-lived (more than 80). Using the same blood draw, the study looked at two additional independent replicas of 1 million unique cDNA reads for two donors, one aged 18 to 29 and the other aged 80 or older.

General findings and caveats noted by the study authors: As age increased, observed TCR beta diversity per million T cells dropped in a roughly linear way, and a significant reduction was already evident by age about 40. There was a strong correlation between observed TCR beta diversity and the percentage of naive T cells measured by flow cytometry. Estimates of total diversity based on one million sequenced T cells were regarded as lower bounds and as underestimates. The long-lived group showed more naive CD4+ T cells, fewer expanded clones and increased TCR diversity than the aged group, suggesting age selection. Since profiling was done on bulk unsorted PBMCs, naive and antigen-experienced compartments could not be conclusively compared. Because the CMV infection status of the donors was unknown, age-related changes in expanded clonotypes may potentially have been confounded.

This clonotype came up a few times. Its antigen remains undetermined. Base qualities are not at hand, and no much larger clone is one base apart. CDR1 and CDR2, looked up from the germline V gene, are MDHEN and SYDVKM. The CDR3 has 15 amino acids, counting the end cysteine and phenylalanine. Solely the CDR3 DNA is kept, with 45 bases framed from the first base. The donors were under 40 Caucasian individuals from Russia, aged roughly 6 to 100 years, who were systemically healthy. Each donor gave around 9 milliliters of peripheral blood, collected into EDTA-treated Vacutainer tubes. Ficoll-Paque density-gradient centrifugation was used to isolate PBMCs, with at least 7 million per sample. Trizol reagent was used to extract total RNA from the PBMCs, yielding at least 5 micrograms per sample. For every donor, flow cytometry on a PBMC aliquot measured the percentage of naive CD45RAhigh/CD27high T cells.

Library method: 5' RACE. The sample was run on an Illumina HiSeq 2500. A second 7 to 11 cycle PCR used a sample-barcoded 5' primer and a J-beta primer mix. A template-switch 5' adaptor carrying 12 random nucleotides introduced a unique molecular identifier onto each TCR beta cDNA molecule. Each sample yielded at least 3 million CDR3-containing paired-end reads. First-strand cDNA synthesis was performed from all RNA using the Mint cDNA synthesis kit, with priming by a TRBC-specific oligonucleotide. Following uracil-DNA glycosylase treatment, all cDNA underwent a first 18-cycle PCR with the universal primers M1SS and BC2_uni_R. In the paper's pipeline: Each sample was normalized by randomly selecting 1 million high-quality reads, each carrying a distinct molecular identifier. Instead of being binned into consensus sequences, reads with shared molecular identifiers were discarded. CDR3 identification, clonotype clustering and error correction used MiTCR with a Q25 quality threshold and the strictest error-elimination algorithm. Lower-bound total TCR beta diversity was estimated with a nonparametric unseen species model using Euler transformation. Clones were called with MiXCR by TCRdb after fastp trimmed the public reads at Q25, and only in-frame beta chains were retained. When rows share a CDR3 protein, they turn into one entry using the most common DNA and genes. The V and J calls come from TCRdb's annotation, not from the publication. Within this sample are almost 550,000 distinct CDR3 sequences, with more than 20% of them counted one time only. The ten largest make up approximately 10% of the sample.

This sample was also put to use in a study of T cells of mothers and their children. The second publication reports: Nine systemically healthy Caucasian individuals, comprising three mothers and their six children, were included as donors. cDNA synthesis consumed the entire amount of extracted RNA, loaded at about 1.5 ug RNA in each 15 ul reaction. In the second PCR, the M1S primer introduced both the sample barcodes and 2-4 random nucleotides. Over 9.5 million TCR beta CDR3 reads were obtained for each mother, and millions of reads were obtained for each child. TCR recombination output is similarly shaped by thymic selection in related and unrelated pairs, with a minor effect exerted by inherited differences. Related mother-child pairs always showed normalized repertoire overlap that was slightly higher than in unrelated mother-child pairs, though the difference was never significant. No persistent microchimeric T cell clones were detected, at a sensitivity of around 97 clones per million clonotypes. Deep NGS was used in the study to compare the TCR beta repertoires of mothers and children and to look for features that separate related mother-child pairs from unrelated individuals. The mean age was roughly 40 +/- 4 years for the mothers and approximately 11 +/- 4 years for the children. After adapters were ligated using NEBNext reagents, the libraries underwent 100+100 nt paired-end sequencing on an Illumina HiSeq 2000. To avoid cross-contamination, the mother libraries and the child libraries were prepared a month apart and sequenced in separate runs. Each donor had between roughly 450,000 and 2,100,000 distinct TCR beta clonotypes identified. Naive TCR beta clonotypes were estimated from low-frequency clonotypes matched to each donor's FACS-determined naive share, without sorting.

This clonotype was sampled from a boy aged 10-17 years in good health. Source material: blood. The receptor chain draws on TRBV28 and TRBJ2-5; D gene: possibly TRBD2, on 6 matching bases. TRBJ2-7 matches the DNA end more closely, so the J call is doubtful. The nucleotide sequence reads TGTGCCAGCAGTTTGGGTCTTGGAGGGGCCTACGAGCAGTACTTC. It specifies CASSLGLGGAYEQYF.